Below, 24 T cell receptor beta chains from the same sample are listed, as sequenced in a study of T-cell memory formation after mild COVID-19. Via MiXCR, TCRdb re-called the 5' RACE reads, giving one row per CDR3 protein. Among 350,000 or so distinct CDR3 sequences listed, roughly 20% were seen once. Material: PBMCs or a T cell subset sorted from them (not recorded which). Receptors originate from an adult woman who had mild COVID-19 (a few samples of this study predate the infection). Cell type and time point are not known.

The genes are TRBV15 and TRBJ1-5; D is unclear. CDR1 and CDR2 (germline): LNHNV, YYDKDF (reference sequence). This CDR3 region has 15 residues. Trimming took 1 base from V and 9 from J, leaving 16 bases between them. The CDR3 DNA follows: TGTGCCACCAGCAGAGCTCCGGACGATCTTCCGCCCCAGCATTTT. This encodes CATSRAPDDLPPQHF.

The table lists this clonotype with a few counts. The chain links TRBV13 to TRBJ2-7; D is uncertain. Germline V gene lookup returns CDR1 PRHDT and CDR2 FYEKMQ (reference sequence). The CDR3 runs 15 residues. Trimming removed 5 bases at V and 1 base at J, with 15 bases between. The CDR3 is CASSLGGATSYEQYF. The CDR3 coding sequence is TGTGCCAGCAGCCTGGGCGGCGCAACATCCTACGAGCAGTACTTC.

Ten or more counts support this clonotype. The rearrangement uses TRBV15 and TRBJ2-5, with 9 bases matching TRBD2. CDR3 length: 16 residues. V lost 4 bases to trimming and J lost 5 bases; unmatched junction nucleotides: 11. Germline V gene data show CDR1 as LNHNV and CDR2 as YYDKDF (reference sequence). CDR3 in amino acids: CATSTIRLAGMETQYF. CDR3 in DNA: TGTGCCACCAGCACGATCCGTCTAGCGGGGATGGAGACCCAGTACTTC.

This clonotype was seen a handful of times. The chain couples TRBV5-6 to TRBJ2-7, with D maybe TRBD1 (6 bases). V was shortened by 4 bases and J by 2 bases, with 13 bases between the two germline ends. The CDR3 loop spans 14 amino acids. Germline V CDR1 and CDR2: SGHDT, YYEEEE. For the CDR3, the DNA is TGTGCCAGCAGCCCCCCCAGGGGTACCTACGAGCAGTACTTC. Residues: CASSPPRGTYEQYF.

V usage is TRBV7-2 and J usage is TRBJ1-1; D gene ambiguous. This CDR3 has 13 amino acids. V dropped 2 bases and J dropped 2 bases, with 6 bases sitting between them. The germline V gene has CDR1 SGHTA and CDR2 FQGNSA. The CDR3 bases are TGTGCCAGCAGCTTATACGGAAACACTGAAGCTTTCTTT. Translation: CASSLYGNTEAFF.

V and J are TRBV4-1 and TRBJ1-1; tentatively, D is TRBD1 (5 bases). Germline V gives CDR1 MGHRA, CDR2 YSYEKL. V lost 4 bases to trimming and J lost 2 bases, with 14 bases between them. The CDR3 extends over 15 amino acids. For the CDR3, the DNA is TGCGCCAGCAGCCCCTCCCCGACAGTCAACACTGAAGCTTTCTTT. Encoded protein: CASSPSPTVNTEAFF.

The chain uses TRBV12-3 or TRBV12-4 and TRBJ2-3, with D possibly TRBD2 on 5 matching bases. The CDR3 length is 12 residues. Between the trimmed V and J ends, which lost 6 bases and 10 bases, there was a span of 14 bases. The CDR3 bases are TGTGCCAGCAGCTCCGACTACCGACCGCAGTATTTT. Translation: CASSSDYRPQYF.

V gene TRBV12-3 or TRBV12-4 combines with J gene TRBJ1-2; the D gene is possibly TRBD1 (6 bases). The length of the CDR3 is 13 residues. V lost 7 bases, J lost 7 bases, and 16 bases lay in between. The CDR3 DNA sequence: TGTGCCAGCACCCTGAAGGGGGTAGGTGGCTACACCTTC. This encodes CASTLKGVGGYTF.

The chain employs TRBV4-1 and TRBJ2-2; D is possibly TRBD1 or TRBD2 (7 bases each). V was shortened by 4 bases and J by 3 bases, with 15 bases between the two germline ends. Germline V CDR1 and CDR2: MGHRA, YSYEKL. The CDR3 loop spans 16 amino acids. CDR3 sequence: CASSRSAGGDTGELFF. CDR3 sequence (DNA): TGCGCCAGCAGCCGTTCAGCAGGGGGGGACACCGGGGAGCTGTTTTTT.

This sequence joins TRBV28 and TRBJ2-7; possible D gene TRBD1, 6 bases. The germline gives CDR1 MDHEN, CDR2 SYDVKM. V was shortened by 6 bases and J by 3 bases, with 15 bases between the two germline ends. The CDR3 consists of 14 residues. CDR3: CASRDRLQLYEQYF. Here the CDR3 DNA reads TGTGCCAGCAGAGACAGGCTTCAACTCTACGAGCAGTACTTC.

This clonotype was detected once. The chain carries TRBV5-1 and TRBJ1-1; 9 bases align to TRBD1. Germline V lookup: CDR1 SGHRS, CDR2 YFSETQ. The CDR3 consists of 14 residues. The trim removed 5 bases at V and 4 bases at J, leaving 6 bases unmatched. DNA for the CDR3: TGCGCCAGCAGGGGGAAGGGACAGGGCACTGAAGCTTTCTTT. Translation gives CASRGKGQGTEAFF.

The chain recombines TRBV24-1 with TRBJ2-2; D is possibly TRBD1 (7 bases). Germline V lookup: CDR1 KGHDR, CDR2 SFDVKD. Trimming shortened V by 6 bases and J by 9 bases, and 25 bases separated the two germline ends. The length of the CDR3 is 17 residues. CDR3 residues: CATSSPTTGRGTWELFF. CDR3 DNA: TGTGCCACCAGTAGCCCGACGACAGGGCGGGGTACCTGGGAGCTGTTTTTT.

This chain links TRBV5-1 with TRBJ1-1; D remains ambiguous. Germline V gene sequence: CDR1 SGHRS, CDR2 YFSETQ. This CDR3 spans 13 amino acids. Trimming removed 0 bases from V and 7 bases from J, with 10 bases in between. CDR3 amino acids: CASSLELLNEAFF. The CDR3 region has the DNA TGCGCCAGCAGCTTGGAGCTGCTGAATGAAGCTTTCTTT.

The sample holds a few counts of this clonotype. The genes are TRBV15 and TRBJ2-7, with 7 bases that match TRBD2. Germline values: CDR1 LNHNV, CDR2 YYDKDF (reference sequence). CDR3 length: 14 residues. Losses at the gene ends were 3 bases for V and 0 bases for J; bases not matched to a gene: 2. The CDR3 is CATSSLADSYEQYF. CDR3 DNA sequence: TGTGCCACCAGCAGTCTAGCGGACTCCTACGAGCAGTACTTC.

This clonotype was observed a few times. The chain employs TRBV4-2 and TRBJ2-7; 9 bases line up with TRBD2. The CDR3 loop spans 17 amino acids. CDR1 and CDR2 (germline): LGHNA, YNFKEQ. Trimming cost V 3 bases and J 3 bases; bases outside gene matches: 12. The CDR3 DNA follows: TGTGCCAGCAGCCACCGCCGTGGGAGCGGGAGGCACTACGAGCAGTACTTC. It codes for CASSHRRGSGRHYEQYF.

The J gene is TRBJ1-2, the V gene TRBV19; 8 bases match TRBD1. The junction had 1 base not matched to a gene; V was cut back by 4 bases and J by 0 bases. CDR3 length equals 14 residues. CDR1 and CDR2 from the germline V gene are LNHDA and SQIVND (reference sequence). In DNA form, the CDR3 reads TGTGCCAGTAGTAGGACAGGGACTAACTATGGCTACACCTTC. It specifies CASSRTGTNYGYTF.

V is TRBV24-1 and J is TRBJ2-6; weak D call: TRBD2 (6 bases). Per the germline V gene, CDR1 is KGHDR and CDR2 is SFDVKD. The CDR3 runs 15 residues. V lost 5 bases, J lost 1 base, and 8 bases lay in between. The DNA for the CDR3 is TGTGCCACCAGTGGGAGGGTATCTGGGGCCAACGTCCTGACTTTC. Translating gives CATSGRVSGANVLTF.

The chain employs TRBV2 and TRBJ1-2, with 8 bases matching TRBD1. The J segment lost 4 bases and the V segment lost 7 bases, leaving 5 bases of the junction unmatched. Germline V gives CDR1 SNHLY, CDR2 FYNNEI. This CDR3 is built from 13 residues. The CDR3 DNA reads TGTGCCAGCAACCCCGGGACAGGCTATGGCTACACCTTC. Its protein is CASNPGTGYGYTF.

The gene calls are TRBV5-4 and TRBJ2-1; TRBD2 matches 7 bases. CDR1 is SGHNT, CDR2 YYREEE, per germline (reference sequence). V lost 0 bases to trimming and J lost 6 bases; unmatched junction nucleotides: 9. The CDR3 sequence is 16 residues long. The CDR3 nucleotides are TGTGCCAGCAGCTTGGCCCCGAGCGGGATGGGCAATGAGCAGTTCTTC. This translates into CASSLAPSGMGNEQFF.

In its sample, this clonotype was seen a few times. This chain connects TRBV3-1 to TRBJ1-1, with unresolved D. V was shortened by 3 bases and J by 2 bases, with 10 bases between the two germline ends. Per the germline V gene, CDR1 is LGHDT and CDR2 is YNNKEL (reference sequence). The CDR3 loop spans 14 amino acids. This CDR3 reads CASSQGGSNTEAFF. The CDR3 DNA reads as TGTGCCAGCAGCCAGGGCGGGAGTAACACTGAAGCTTTCTTT.

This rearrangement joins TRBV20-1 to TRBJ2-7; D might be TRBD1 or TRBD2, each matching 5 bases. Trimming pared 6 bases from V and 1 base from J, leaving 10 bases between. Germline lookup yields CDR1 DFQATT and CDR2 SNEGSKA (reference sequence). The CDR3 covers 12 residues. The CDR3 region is CSARDVSYEQYF. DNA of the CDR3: TGCAGTGCAAGGGACGTGTCCTACGAGCAGTACTTC.

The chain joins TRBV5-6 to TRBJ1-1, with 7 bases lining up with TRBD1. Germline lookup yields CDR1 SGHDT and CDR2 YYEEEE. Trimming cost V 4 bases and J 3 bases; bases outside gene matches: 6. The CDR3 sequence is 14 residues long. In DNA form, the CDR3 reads TGTGCCAGCAGCGCGGGACAGTGGGACACTGAAGCTTTCTTT. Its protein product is CASSAGQWDTEAFF.

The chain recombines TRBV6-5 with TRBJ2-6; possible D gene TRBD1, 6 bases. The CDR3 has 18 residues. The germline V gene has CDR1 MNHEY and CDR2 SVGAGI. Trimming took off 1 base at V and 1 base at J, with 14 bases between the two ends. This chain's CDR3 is CASSYFQGSISGANVLTF. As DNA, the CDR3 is TGTGCCAGCAGTTACTTCCAGGGGAGTATTTCTGGGGCCAACGTCCTGACTTTC.

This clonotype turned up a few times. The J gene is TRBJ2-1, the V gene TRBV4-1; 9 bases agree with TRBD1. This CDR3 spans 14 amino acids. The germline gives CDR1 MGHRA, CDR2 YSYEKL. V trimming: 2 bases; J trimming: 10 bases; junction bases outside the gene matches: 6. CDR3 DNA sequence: TGCGCCAGCAGCCAACCGCCGACAGGGGGAGAGCAGTTCTTC. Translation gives CASSQPPTGGEQFF.